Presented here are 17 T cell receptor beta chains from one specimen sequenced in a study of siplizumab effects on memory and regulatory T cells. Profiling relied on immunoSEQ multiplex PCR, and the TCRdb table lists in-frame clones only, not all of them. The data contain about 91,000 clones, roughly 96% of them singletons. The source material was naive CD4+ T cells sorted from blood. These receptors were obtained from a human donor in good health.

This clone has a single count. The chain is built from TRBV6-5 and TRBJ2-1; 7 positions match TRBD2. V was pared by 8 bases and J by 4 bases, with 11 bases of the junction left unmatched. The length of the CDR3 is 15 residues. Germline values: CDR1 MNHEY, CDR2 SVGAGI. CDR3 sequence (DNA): TGTGCCAGCGCGCGGGAGCGGAGCTTTTACAATGAGCAGTTCTTC. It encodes CASARERSFYNEQFF.

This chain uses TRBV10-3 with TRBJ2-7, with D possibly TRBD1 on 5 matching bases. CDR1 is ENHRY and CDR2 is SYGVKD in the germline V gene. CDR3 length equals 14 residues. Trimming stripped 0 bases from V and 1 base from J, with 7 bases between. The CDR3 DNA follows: TGTGCCATCAGTGAGTCAAGACAGTCCTACGAGCAGTACTTC. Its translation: CAISESRQSYEQYF.

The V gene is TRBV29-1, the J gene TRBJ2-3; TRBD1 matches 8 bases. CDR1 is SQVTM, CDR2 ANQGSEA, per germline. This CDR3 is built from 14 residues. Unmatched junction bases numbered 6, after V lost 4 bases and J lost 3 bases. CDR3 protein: CSVGAGTGTDTQYF. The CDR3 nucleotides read TGCAGCGTTGGGGCCGGGACAGGAACAGATACGCAGTATTTT.

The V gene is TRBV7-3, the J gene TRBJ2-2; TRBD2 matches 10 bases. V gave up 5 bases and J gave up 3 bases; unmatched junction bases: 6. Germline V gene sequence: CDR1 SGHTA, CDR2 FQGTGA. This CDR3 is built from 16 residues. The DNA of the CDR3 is TGTGCCAGCAGCCTTTGGCTAGCGGGGGACACCGGGGAGCTGTTTTTT. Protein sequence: CASSLWLAGDTGELFF.

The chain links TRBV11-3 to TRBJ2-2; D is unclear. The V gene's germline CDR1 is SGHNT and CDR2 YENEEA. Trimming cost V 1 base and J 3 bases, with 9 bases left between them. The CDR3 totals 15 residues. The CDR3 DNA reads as TGTGCCAGCAGCTTAGGTCTGGGCGACACCGGGGAGCTGTTTTTT. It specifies CASSLGLGDTGELFF.

CDR3: CASRKTGVYEQYF. The DNA of the CDR3 is TGTGCCAGTAGGAAGACAGGGGTCTACGAGCAGTACTTC. The J gene is TRBJ2-7, the V gene TRBV19; 8 bases fit TRBD1. Germline V gene sequence: CDR1 LNHDA, CDR2 SQIVND (reference sequence). The length of the CDR3 is 13 residues. J gave up 3 bases and V 6 bases, and 4 bases lay outside the gene matches.

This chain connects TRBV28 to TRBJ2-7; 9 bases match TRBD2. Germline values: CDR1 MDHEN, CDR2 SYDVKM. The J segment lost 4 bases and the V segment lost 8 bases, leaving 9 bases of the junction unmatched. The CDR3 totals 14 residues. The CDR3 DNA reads TGTGCCAGCGCCTCGGTAGCGGGGGTTTACGAGCAGTACTTC. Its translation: CASASVAGVYEQYF.

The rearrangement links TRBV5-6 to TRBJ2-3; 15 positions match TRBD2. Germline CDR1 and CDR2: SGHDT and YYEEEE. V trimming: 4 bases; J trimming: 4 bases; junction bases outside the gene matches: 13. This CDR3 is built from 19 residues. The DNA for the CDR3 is TGTGCCAGCAGCAACCCAGGACTAGCGGGGGGGCGGTCTTCAGATACGCAGTATTTT. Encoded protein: CASSNPGLAGGRSSDTQYF.

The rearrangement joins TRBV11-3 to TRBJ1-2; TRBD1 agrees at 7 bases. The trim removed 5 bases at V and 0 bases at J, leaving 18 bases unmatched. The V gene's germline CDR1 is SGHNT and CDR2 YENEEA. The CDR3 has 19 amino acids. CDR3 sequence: CASSRPRDSRTPSNYGYTF. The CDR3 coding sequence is TGTGCCAGCAGCAGACCGCGGGACAGCCGTACTCCCTCTAACTATGGCTACACCTTC.

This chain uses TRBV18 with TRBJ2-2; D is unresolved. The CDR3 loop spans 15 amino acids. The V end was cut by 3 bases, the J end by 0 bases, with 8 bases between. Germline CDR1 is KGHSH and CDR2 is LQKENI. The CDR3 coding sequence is TGTGCCAGCTCACCTCCTGTCTCGAACACCGGGGAGCTGTTTTTT. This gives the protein CASSPPVSNTGELFF.

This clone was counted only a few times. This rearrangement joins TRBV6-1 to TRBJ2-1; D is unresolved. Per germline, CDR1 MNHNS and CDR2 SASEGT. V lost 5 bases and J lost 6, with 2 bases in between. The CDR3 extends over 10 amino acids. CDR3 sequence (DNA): TGTGCCAGCAGTTTCAATGAGCAGTTCTTC. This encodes CASSFNEQFF.

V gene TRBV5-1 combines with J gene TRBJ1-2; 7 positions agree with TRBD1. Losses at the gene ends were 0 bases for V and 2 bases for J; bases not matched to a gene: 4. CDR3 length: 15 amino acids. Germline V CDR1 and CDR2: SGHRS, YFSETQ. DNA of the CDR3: TGCGCCAGCAGCTTGGACGTGACAGGGAACTATGGCTACACCTTC. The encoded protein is CASSLDVTGNYGYTF. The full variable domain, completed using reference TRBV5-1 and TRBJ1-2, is KAGVTQTPRYLIKTRGQQVTLSCSPISGHRSVSWYQQTPGQGLQFLFEYFSETQRNKGNFPGRFSGRQFSNSRSEMNVSTLELGDSALYLCASSLDVTGNYGYTFGSGTRLTVV.

CDR3 loop: CASSPGQGAPGGYTF. The CDR3 bases are TGTGCCAGCTCACCGGGACAGGGGGCGCCGGGTGGCTACACCTTC. The chain links TRBV18 to TRBJ1-2; 12 bases agree with TRBD1. V lost 3 bases and J lost 7; bases outside the gene matches: 6. This CDR3 comprises 15 residues. Germline CDR1 KGHSH, CDR2 LQKENI.

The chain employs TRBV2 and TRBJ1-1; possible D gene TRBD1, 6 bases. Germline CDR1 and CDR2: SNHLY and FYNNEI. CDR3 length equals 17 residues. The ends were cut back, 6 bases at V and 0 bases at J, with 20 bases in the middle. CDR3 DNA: TGTGCCAGCAGCGCTCAGGGGAAGGTCTTTATGAACACTGAAGCTTTCTTT. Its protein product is CASSAQGKVFMNTEAFF.

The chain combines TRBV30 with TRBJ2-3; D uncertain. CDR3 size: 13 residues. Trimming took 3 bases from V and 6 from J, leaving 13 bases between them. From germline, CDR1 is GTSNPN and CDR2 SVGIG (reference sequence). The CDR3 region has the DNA TGTGCCTGGAGCGCCCACAGTAGCGATACGCAGTATTTT. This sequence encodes CAWSAHSSDTQYF.

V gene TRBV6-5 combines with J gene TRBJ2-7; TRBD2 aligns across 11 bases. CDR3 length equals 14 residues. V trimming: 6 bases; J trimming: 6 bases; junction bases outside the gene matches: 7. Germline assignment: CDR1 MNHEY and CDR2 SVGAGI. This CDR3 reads CASRDPGTSGEQYF. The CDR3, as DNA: TGTGCCAGCAGGGACCCGGGGACTAGCGGCGAGCAGTACTTC.

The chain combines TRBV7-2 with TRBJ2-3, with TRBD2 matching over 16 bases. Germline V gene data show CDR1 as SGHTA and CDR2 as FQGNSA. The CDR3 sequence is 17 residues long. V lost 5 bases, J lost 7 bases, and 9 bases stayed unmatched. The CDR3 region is CASSLGTSGGAGNTQYF. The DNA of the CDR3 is TGTGCCAGCAGCCTAGGGACTAGCGGGGGGGCCGGGAATACGCAGTATTTT.